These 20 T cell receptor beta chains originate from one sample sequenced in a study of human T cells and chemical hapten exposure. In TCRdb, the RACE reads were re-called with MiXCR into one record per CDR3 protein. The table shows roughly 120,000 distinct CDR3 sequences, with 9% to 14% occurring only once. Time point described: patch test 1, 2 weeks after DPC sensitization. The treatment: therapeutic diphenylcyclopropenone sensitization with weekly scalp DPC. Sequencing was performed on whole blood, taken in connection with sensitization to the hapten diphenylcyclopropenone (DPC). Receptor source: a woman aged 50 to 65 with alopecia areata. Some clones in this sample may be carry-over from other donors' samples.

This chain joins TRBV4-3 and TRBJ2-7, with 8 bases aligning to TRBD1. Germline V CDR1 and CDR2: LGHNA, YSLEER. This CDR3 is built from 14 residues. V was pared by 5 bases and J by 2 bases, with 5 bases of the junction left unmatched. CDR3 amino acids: CASSAGQGTYEQYF. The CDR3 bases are TGCGCCAGCAGCGCAGGACAGGGAACCTACGAGCAGTACTTC.

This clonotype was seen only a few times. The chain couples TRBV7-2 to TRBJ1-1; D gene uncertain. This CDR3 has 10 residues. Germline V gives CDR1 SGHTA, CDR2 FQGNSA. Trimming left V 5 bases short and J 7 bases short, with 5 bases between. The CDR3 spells CASSQLEAFF. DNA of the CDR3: TGTGCCAGCAGCCAACTTGAAGCTTTCTTT.

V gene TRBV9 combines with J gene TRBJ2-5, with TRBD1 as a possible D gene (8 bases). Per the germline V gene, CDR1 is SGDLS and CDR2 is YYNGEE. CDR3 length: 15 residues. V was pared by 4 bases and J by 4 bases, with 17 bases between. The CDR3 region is CASSPLDREGETQYF. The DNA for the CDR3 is TGTGCCAGCAGCCCATTGGACAGGGAGGGAGAGACCCAGTACTTC. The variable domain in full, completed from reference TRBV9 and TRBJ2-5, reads DSGVTQTPKHLITATGQRVTLRCSPRSGDLSVYWYQQSLDQGLQFLIQYYNGEERAKGNILERFSAQQFPDLHSELNLSSLELGDSALYFCASSPLDREGETQYFGPGTRLLVL.

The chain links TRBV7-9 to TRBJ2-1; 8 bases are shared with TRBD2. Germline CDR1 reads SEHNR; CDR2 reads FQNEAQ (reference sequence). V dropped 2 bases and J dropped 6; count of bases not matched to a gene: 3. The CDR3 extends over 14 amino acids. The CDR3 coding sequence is TGTGCCAGCAGCTTAAGCGGGAGTATCAATGAGCAGTTCTTC. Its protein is CASSLSGSINEQFF.

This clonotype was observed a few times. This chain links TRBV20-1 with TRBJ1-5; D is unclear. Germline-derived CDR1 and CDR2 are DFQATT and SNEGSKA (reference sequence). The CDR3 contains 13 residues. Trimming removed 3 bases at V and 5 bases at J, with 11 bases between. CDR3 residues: CSASITGDQPQHF. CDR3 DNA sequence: TGCAGTGCTAGCATTACCGGTGATCAGCCCCAGCATTTT.

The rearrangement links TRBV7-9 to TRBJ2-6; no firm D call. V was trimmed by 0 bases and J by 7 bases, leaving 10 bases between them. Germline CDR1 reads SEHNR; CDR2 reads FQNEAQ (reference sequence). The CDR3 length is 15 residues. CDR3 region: CASSLAQVGANVLTF. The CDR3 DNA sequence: TGTGCCAGCAGCTTAGCGCAAGTGGGAGCCAACGTCCTGACTTTC.

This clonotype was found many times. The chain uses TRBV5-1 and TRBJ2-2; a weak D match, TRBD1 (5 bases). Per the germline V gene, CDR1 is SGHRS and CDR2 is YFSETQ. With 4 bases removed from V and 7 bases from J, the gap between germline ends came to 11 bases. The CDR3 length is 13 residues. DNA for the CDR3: TGCGCCAGCAGCCTCGACGGACACGGGGAGCTGTTTTTT. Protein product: CASSLDGHGELFF.

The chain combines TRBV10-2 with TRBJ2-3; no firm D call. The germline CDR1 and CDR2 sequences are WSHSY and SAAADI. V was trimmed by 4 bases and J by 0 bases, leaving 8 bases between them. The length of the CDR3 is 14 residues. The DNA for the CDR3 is TGCGCCAGCAGTGGGCAGCAAAGCACAGATACGCAGTATTTT. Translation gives CASSGQQSTDTQYF.

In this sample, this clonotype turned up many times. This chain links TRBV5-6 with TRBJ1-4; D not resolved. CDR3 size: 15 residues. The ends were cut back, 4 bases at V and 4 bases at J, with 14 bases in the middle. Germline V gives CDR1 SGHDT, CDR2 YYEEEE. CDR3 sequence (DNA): TGTGCCAGCAGCCTGGTCAGTAGTAGTAATGAAAAACTGTTTTTT. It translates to CASSLVSSSNEKLFF.

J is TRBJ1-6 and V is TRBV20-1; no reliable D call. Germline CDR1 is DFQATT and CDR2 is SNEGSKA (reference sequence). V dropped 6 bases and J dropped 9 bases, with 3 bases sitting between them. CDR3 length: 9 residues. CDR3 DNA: TGCAGTGCGGGTTCACCCCTCCACTTT. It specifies CSAGSPLHF.

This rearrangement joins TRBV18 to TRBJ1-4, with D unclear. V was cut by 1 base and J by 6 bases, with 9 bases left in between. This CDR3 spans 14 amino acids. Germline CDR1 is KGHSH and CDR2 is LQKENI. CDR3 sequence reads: CASSPQGGDEKLFF. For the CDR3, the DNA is TGTGCCAGCTCACCACAGGGAGGAGATGAAAAACTGTTTTTT.

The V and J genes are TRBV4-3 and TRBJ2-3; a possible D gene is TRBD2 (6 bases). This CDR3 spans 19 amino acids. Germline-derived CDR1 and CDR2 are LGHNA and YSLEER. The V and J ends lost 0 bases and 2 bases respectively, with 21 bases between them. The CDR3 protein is CASSQDSVYRGAPTDTQYF. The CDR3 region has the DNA TGCGCCAGCAGCCAAGATTCCGTATATCGCGGGGCCCCCACAGATACGCAGTATTTT.

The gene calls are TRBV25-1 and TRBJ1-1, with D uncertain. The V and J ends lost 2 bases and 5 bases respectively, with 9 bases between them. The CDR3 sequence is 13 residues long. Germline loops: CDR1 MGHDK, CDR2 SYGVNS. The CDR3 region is CASSESGRTEAFF. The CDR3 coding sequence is TGTGCCAGCAGTGAAAGCGGGAGGACTGAAGCTTTCTTT.

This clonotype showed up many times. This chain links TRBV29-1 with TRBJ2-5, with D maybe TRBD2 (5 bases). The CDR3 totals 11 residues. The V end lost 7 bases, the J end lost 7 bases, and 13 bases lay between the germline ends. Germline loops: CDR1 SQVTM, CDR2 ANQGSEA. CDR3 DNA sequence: TGCAGCGGCGAGGAGGTTGGGACCCAGTACTTC. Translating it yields CSGEEVGTQYF.

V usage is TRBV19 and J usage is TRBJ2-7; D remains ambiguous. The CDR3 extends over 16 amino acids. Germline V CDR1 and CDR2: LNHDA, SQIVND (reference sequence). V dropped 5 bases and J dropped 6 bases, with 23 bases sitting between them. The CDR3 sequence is CASSSPNGGPLLEQYF. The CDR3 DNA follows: TGTGCCAGTAGTTCCCCGAATGGTGGGCCCCTCCTCGAGCAGTACTTC.

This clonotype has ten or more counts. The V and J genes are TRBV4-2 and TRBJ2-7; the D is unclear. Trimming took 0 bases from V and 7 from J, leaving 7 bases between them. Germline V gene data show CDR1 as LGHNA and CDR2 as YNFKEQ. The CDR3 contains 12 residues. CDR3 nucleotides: TGTGCCAGCAGCCAAGATGTGGCTGAGCAGTACTTC. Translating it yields CASSQDVAEQYF.

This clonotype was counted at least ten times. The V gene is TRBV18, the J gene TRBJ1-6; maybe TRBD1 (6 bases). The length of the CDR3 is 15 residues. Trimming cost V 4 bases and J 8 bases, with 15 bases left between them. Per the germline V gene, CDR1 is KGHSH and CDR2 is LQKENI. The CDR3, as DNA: TGTGCCAGCTCACTAGGACAGCCTGTCGATTCACCCCTCCACTTT. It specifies CASSLGQPVDSPLHF.

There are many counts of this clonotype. In DNA form, the CDR3 reads TGTGCCAGCAGTCCGACAGCCTCTGGGGCCAACGTCCTGACTTTC. This gives the protein CASSPTASGANVLTF. The chain is built from TRBV28 and TRBJ2-6; perhaps TRBD1 as D (5 bases). V was clipped by 5 bases and J by 0 bases, with 8 bases between them. Germline assignment: CDR1 MDHEN and CDR2 SYDVKM. The CDR3 length is 15 residues.

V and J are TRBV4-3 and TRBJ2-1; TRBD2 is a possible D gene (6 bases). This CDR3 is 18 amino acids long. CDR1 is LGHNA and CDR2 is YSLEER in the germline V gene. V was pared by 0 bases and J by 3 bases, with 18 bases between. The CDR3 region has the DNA TGCGCCAGCAGCCAAGAGGTCCCGGGACTCCTTCTCTACAATGAGCAGTTCTTC. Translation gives CASSQEVPGLLLYNEQFF.

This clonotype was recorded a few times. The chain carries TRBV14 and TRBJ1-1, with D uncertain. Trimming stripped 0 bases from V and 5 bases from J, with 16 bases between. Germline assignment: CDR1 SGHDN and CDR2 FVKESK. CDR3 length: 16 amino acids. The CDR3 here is CASSQESGWYSTEAFF. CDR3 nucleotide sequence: TGTGCCAGCAGCCAAGAAAGCGGATGGTACTCAACTGAAGCTTTCTTT.